Below, 18 T cell receptor beta chains from the same sample are listed, as sequenced in a study of cytomegalovirus exposure and HLA in healthy donors. Researchers ran the PCR with 60 Vbeta and 13 Jbeta primers. Libraries were prepared by immunoSEQ multiplex PCR; TCRdb keeps only in-frame clonotypes and omits some of them. The table lists around 120,000 clones, around 77% of them singletons, with about 15% in the top ten. Specimen: PBMCs. These receptors were taken from a man aged 45-60 years in good health and CMV-seropositive.

This clone was picked up one time. The rearrangement links TRBV11-2 to TRBJ2-5; weak D call: TRBD1 (5 bases). Germline-derived CDR1 and CDR2 are SGHAT and FQNNGV. With 5 bases removed from V and 5 bases from J, the gap between germline ends came to 18 bases. The CDR3 has 15 residues. CDR3 sequence (DNA): TGTGCCAGCAGCCCGACAGTCACGCCTGGGGAGACCCAGTACTTC. Amino acid sequence: CASSPTVTPGETQYF.

The V gene is TRBV9, the J gene TRBJ1-1; D might be TRBD1 (6 bases). Germline V gives CDR1 SGDLS, CDR2 YYNGEE. The CDR3 runs to 17 residues. V was clipped by 0 bases and J by 1 base, with 16 bases between them. CDR3 nucleotide sequence: TGTGCCAGCAGCGTAGCTGGGCGGGGGGCTGGGAACACTGAAGCTTTCTTT. Translated: CASSVAGRGAGNTEAFF. Using reference TRBV9 and TRBJ1-1 for the parts outside the CDR3, the full variable domain is DSGVTQTPKHLITATGQRVTLRCSPRSGDLSVYWYQQSLDQGLQFLIQYYNGEERAKGNILERFSAQQFPDLHSELNLSSLELGDSALYFCASSVAGRGAGNTEAFFGQGTRLTVV.

V usage is TRBV5-8 and J usage is TRBJ1-2, with a possible D match to TRBD1 (6 bases). Germline CDR1 reads SGHTS; CDR2 reads YDEGEE. The CDR3 is 14 residues long. The ends were cut back, 3 bases at V and 3 bases at J, with 12 bases in the middle. As DNA, the CDR3 is TGTGCCAGCAGCTCCAGGGGTTCCTACTATGGCTACACCTTC. Protein sequence: CASSSRGSYYGYTF. Filled out from reference TRBV5-8 and TRBJ1-2, the complete variable domain reads EAGVTQSPTHLIKTRGQQATLRCSPISGHTSVYWYQQALGLGLQFLLWYDEGEERNRGNFPPRFSGRQFPNYSSELNVNALELEDSALYLCASSSRGSYYGYTFGSGTRLTVV.

The chain joins TRBV7-9 to TRBJ2-7, with a possible D match to TRBD2 (7 bases). The CDR3 is 14 amino acids. Germline V gene sequence: CDR1 SEHNR, CDR2 FQNEAQ (reference sequence). Trimming took off 5 bases at V and 6 bases at J, with 17 bases between the two ends. This CDR3 is CASSPGAGAGEQYF. For the CDR3, the DNA is TGTGCCAGCAGCCCGGGGGCGGGAGCCGGCGAGCAGTACTTC.

The chain's CDR3 is CASSLIQNTYNEQFF. As DNA, the CDR3 is TGCGCCAGCAGCTTAATACAGAACACGTACAATGAGCAGTTCTTC. This chain uses TRBV5-1 with TRBJ2-1, with unresolved D. Trimming stripped 2 bases from V and 4 bases from J, with 13 bases between. Per germline, CDR1 SGHRS and CDR2 YFSETQ. This CDR3 is built from 15 residues.

In this sample, this clone turned up a few times. The CDR3 bases are TGTGCCAGCAGTCCTGCGGGACAGGTACGTGATGAGCAGTTCTTC. It encodes CASSPAGQVRDEQFF. The V gene is TRBV28, the J gene TRBJ2-1, with 8 bases matching TRBD1. J gave up 8 bases and V 5 bases, and 11 bases lay outside the gene matches. CDR1 is MDHEN, CDR2 SYDVKM, per germline. The CDR3 consists of 15 residues.

This clone was recorded once. The chain combines TRBV5-6 with TRBJ1-6; no clear D gene. Trimming took 1 base from V and 0 from J, leaving 2 bases between them. Germline loops: CDR1 SGHDT, CDR2 YYEEEE. The CDR3 totals 14 residues. The CDR3 DNA reads TGTGCCAGCAGCTTGTACTCCTATAATTCACCCCTCCACTTT. This encodes CASSLYSYNSPLHF.

The chain links TRBV2 to TRBJ1-4; 9 bases fit TRBD1. Trimming at V came to 7 bases and at J to 2 bases, leaving 8 bases not matched to a gene. Germline V lookup: CDR1 SNHLY, CDR2 FYNNEI. The CDR3 loop spans 16 amino acids. CDR3 sequence: CASTFRTGGTNEKLFF. In nucleotides, the CDR3 is TGTGCCAGCACCTTCCGAACAGGGGGCACTAATGAAAAACTGTTTTTT. The full variable domain, rest sourced from reference TRBV2 and TRBJ1-4, is EPEVTQTPSHQVTQMGQEVILRCVPISNHLYFYWYRQILGQKVEFLVSFYNNEISEKSEIFDDQFSVERPDGSNFTLKIRSTKLEDSAMYFCASTFRTGGTNEKLFFGSGTQLSVL.

The V and J genes are TRBV7-8 and TRBJ2-4; 7 bases line up with TRBD1. J lost 0 bases, V lost 5 bases, and 7 bases had no gene match. The CDR3 runs 16 residues. CDR1 is SGHVS, CDR2 FQNEAQ, per germline. CDR3 in DNA: TGTGCCAGCAGCGAACGGGACAGACTAGCCAAAAACATTCAGTACTTC. Translated, it gives CASSERDRLAKNIQYF.

The chain links TRBV5-4 to TRBJ1-4, with unresolved D. The V end lost 1 base, the J end lost 4 bases, and 8 bases lay between the germline ends. CDR1 and CDR2 (germline): SGHNT, YYREEE (reference sequence). This CDR3 region has 14 residues. CDR3 in DNA: TGTGCCAGCAGCTTGAGTACCGGTAATGAAAAACTGTTTTTT. This gives the protein CASSLSTGNEKLFF. The variable domain in full, completed from reference TRBV5-4 and TRBJ1-4, reads ETGVTQSPTHLIKTRGQQVTLRCSSQSGHNTVSWYQQALGQGPQFIFQYYREEENGRGNFPPRFSGLQFPNYSSELNVNALELDDSALYLCASSLSTGNEKLFFGSGTQLSVL.

This clone has just a few counts. At one boundary the junction diverges from the germline segment, which might be a read error. The chain joins TRBV7-7 to TRBJ2-5; 7 nucleotides agree with TRBD1. This CDR3 comprises 15 residues. Germline assignment: CDR1 SSHAT and CDR2 FNYEAQ (reference sequence). CDR3 residues: CASSLRGTASETQYF. Written as DNA, the CDR3 is TGTGCTAGCAGCTTAAGGGGGACAGCATCCGAGACCCAGTACTTC.

This rearrangement joins TRBV5-4 to TRBJ2-2; D is perhaps TRBD2 (6 bases). Per the germline V gene, CDR1 is SGHNT and CDR2 is YYREEE (reference sequence). This CDR3 has 15 amino acids. Trimming shortened V by 3 bases and J by 5 bases, and 14 bases separated the two germline ends. The CDR3 DNA is TGTGCCAGCAGCTCGGAGGTGGGGGGAACCGGGGAGCTGTTTTTT. This encodes CASSSEVGGTGELFF.

This chain joins TRBV28 and TRBJ2-6, with D uncertain. This CDR3 has 13 amino acids. Germline-derived CDR1 and CDR2 are MDHEN and SYDVKM. V was shortened by 6 bases and J by 1 base, with 4 bases between the two germline ends. The CDR3 DNA reads as TGTGCCAGCAGCCAATCTGGGGCCAACGTCCTGACTTTC. It translates to CASSQSGANVLTF.

The chain employs TRBV5-4 and TRBJ2-2; 9 bases map to TRBD2. This CDR3 comprises 18 residues. The J segment lost 2 bases and the V segment lost 0 bases, leaving 8 bases of the junction unmatched. Germline CDR1 and CDR2: SGHNT and YYREEE (reference sequence). Written as DNA, the CDR3 is TGTGCCAGCAGCTTGGAAATAGCGGGGGCCGTTAACACCGGGGAGCTGTTTTTT. This translates into CASSLEIAGAVNTGELFF.

This clone occurred once. This chain uses TRBV4-3 with TRBJ1-1, with D possibly being TRBD1 (6 bases). V lost 5 bases, J lost 2 bases, and 15 bases lay in between. This CDR3 comprises 15 residues. Per germline, CDR1 LGHNA and CDR2 YSLEER. CDR3 sequence: CASSTRTAPNTEAFF. The CDR3 DNA sequence: TGCGCCAGCAGCACCCGGACAGCTCCTAACACTGAAGCTTTCTTT.

V and J are TRBV7-6 and TRBJ2-7; 10 bases fit TRBD2. Losses at the gene ends were 3 bases for V and 2 bases for J; bases not matched to a gene: 7. Germline-derived CDR1 and CDR2 are SGHVS and FNYEAQ. The CDR3 loop spans 16 amino acids. CDR3 sequence (DNA): TGTGCCAGCAGCTTCCTAGCGGGAGAGATCGCCTACGAGCAGTACTTC. Its translation is CASSFLAGEIAYEQYF.

V gene TRBV7-9 combines with J gene TRBJ1-6, with 8 positions matching TRBD1. This CDR3 contains 17 residues. Germline trimming cut 1 base from V and 9 bases from J; bases unmatched to any gene: 11. CDR1 is SEHNR, CDR2 FQNEAQ, per germline (reference sequence). CDR3 amino acids: CASSLERMTGESSPLHF. The CDR3 coding sequence is TGTGCCAGCAGCTTAGAGAGGATGACAGGGGAGAGTTCACCCCTCCACTTT.

V is TRBV9 and J is TRBJ2-7, with a possible D match to TRBD1 (5 bases). Germline assignment: CDR1 SGDLS and CDR2 YYNGEE. CDR3 length: 18 residues. V shed 0 bases and J shed 3 bases, with 22 bases lying between them. As DNA, the CDR3 is TGTGCCAGCAGCGTAGCTATATCAGGGCAGGGATATTTCTACGAGCAGTACTTC. This encodes CASSVAISGQGYFYEQYF.